This TCR beta chain derives from a study of identical twins. Notes on the study in general: Twin sharing of out-of-frame TCR alpha was underestimated by models in monozygotic pairs. Interpretation of the results relied on cross-sectional statistical analysis and not on following the same donors. Diverse VJ usage suggested most zero-insertion clonotypes were not invariant T cells.

Only a few counts were recorded for this clonotype. What it binds is not known. V lost 0 bases and J lost 5, with 15 bases in between. CDR3 length: 16 residues. The germline V gene has CDR1 LGHDT and CDR2 YNNKEL (reference sequence). Each cDNA held unique molecular identifiers, and template switching gave it a universal primer site. Via MiXCR, TCRdb re-called the 5' RACE reads, giving one row per CDR3 protein. Of 1.5 million to 2 million distinct CDR3 sequences in the sample, roughly a third were seen once. The sequencing input was cord blood. The chain combines TRBV3-1 with TRBJ2-3; D is unclear. This sequence originates from a newborn girl in good health. CDR3 in amino acids: CASSQDPNVQVDTQYF. The DNA of the CDR3 is TGTGCCAGCAGCCAAGATCCCAACGTCCAGGTAGATACGCAGTATTTT.